These 15 T cell receptor beta chains share one sample of origin, sequenced in a study of T cells after yellow fever vaccination. A single record per CDR3 protein comes from TCRdb applying MiXCR to the 5' RACE reads. The table lists around 180,000 distinct CDR3 sequences, approximately 6.2% of them singletons, with roughly 3% in the top ten. The sample consisted of CD4+ T cells sorted from PBMCs, taken on the day of the first yellow fever vaccination. These receptors came from a man younger than 35 who received the YFV17D yellow fever vaccine.

The CDR3 nucleotides are TGTGCCAGCAGCTTGGGTAGGACTTCCTACGAGCAGTACGTC. As protein: CASSLGRTSYEQYV. The chain has TRBV5-6 and TRBJ2-7; perhaps TRBD2 as D (5 bases). With 0 bases removed from V and 1 base from J, the gap between germline ends came to 8 bases. The CDR3 has 14 residues. Germline V gives CDR1 SGHDT, CDR2 YYEEEE.

The rearrangement joins TRBV5-1 to TRBJ1-1; D possibly corresponds to TRBD1 (5 bases). Trimming removed 0 bases from V and 6 bases from J, with 9 bases in between. The germline CDR1 and CDR2 sequences are SGHRS and YFSETQ. The CDR3 totals 13 residues. Written as DNA, the CDR3 is TGCGCCAGCAGCTTGGGAGACAGCTCTGAAGCTTTCTTT. Amino acids: CASSLGDSSEAFF. The complete variable domain, with remaining parts taken from reference TRBV5-1 and TRBJ1-1, reads KAGVTQTPRYLIKTRGQQVTLSCSPISGHRSVSWYQQTPGQGLQFLFEYFSETQRNKGNFPGRFSGRQFSNSRSEMNVSTLELGDSALYLCASSLGDSSEAFFGQGTRLTVV.

This clonotype was counted at least ten times. V usage is TRBV5-1 and J usage is TRBJ2-3; D call uncertain. The germline V gene encodes CDR1 SGHRS and CDR2 YFSETQ. With 6 bases removed from V and 0 bases from J, the gap between germline ends came to 11 bases. The CDR3 spans 14 residues. In DNA form, the CDR3 reads TGCGCCAGCACCCTTTCTCTTAGCACAGATACGCAGTATTTT. Residues: CASTLSLSTDTQYF.

This clonotype appeared many times. The rearrangement uses TRBV20-1 and TRBJ2-3; 8 bases fit TRBD2. V was clipped by 3 bases and J by 6 bases; unmatched bases: 11. The V gene's germline CDR1 is DFQATT and CDR2 SNEGSKA (reference sequence). The CDR3 is 15 amino acids. The CDR3 reads CSASTGGAEADTQYF. The CDR3 DNA follows: TGCAGTGCTAGTACCGGGGGGGCCGAAGCCGATACGCAGTATTTT.

With regard to this clonotype: A clone one base away is much larger, so this may be a read error. DNA of the CDR3: TGCGCCAGCAGCTTGGAGGGCAGCTACAATGATCAGTTCTTC. This gives the protein CASSLEGSYNDQFF. V is TRBV5-1 and J is TRBJ2-1; D is unresolved. The CDR3 is made up of 14 amino acids. Germline lookup yields CDR1 SGHRS and CDR2 YFSETQ.

This clonotype was counted ten times or more. This rearrangement joins TRBV5-6 to TRBJ2-2; D gene ambiguous. The CDR3 covers 11 residues. Germline V lookup: CDR1 SGHDT, CDR2 YYEEEE. V was pared by 5 bases and J by 7 bases, with 6 bases between. CDR3 in DNA: TGTGCCAGCAGTCTTTACGGGGAGCTGTTTTTT. It encodes CASSLYGELFF.

This clonotype was detected ten times or more. This chain joins TRBV28 and TRBJ1-2; 11 bases are shared with TRBD1. V lost 6 bases to trimming and J lost 3 bases; unmatched junction nucleotides: 3. Germline CDR1 is MDHEN and CDR2 is SYDVKM. The CDR3 length is 14 residues. The CDR3 DNA sequence: TGTGCCAGCAGGTGGACAGGGGGCGACTATGGCTACACCTTC. This translates into CASRWTGGDYGYTF.

This clonotype was observed a few times. The rearrangement links TRBV7-2 to TRBJ1-1; D is perhaps TRBD1 (5 bases). This CDR3 is built from 15 residues. Germline V gene lookup returns CDR1 SGHTA and CDR2 FQGNSA. The ends were cut back, 5 bases at V and 0 bases at J, with 13 bases in the middle. CDR3 bases: TGTGCCAGCAGCCAATCCAGGGTAGTGAACACTGAAGCTTTCTTT. Protein: CASSQSRVVNTEAFF.

The J gene is TRBJ2-5, the V gene TRBV5-6; D uncertain. Trimming removed 2 bases at V and 1 base at J, with 3 bases between. This CDR3 has 12 residues. Germline CDR1 reads SGHDT; CDR2 reads YYEEEE. The CDR3 coding sequence is TGTGCCAGCAGCTTTAGCCAAGAGACCCAGTACTTC. Translating it yields CASSFSQETQYF. Filled out from reference TRBV5-6 and TRBJ2-5, the complete variable domain reads DAGVTQSPTHLIKTRGQQVTLRCSPKSGHDTVSWYQQALGQGPQFIFQYYEEEERQRGNFPDRFSGHQFPNYSSELNVNALLLGDSALYLCASSFSQETQYFGPGTRLLVL.

This rearrangement joins TRBV11-2 to TRBJ1-2, with TRBD1 identical over 7 bases. This CDR3 is 14 amino acids long. V dropped 5 bases and J dropped 3; count of bases not matched to a gene: 6. Germline CDR1 is SGHAT and CDR2 is FQNNGV. The CDR3 region has the DNA TGTGCCAGCAGCAACATCAGGGGGGACTATGGCTACACCTTC. Its protein product is CASSNIRGDYGYTF.

This clonotype was seen repeatedly, ten times or more. This sequence joins TRBV24-1 and TRBJ2-1, with D perhaps given as TRBD1 or TRBD2 (6 bases each). Looked up from germline, CDR1 is KGHDR and CDR2 is SFDVKD. The CDR3 covers 15 residues. V was pared by 4 bases and J by 8 bases, with 17 bases between. The CDR3 coding sequence is TGTGCCACCAGTGACCCGACAGGAGGAGGGCATGAGCAGTTCTTC. As protein: CATSDPTGGGHEQFF.

This clonotype has more than one count but fewer than ten. The genes are TRBV7-8 and TRBJ2-4; D gene uncertain. Germline V CDR1 and CDR2: SGHVS, FQNEAQ. The V end was cut by 5 bases, the J end by 0 bases, with 14 bases between. The CDR3 extends over 16 amino acids. The CDR3 bases are TGTGCCAGCAGCAACGTCCCAGATCTAGCCAAAAACATTCAGTACTTC. Protein product: CASSNVPDLAKNIQYF.

This clonotype was picked up a small number of times. This rearrangement joins TRBV7-9 to TRBJ2-2; D is perhaps TRBD1 (6 bases). The CDR3 spans 13 residues. Trimming stripped 5 bases from V and 8 bases from J, with 12 bases between. The V gene's germline CDR1 is SEHNR and CDR2 FQNEAQ (reference sequence). CDR3 nucleotides: TGTGCCAGCAGCGCACAGGGTTTTGGGGAGCTGTTTTTT. As protein: CASSAQGFGELFF.

This clonotype was seen more than once but under ten times. V and J are TRBV29-1 and TRBJ2-3; the D call may be TRBD1 or TRBD2 (5 bases each). The CDR3 contains 18 residues. Germline-derived CDR1 and CDR2 are SQVTM and ANQGSEA. V shed 5 bases and J shed 2 bases, with 26 bases lying between them. The CDR3 protein is CSVTPRGPRGHNTDTQYF. For the CDR3, the DNA is TGCAGCGTTACCCCACGGGGACCCCGGGGCCACAACACAGATACGCAGTATTTT.

There are a few counts of this clonotype. The genes are TRBV3-1 and TRBJ2-5; 12 bases are shared with TRBD1. The CDR3 contains 17 residues. Germline trimming cut 4 bases from V and 5 bases from J; bases unmatched to any gene: 11. Germline CDR1 reads LGHDT; CDR2 reads YNNKEL (reference sequence). The chain's CDR3 is CASSPGLGQGARETQYF. Written as DNA, the CDR3 is TGTGCCAGCAGCCCCGGACTGGGACAGGGGGCGCGGGAGACCCAGTACTTC.